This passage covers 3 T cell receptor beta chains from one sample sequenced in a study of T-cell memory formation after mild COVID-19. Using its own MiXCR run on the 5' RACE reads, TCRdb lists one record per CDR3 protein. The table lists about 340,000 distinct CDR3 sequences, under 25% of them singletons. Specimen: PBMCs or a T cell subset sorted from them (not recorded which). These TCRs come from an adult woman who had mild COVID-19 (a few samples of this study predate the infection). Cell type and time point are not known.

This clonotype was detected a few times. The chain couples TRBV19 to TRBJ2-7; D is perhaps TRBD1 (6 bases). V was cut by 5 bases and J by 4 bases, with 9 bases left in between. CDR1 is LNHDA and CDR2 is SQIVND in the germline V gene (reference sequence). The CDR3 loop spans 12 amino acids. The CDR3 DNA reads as TGTGCCAGTAGTCAGGGGAAATACGAGCAGTACTTC. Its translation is CASSQGKYEQYF. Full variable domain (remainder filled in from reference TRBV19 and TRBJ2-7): DGGITQSPKYLFRKEGQNVTLSCEQNLNHDAMYWYRQDPGQGLRLIYYSQIVNDFQKGDIAEGYSVSREKKESFPLTVTSAQKNPTAFYLCASSQGKYEQYFGPGTRLTVT.

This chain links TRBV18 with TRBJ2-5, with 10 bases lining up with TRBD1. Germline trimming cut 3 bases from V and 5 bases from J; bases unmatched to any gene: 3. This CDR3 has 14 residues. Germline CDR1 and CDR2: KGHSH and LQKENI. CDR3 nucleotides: TGTGCCAGCTCACCTCCGGGACAGGGGGAGACCCAGTACTTC. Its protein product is CASSPPGQGETQYF.

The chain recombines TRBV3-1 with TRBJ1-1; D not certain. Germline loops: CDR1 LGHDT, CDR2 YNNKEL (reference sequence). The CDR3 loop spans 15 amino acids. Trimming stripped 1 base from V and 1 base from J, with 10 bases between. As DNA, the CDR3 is TGTGCCAGCAGCCAAGGAGTTTTCGGGAACACTGAAGCTTTCTTT. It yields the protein CASSQGVFGNTEAFF.